The 19 T cell receptor beta chains in this list originate from one sample, sequenced in a study of identical twins. Each CDR3 protein is one row after TCRdb ran MiXCR on the 5' RACE reads. In the table there are about 240,000 distinct CDR3 sequences, roughly 10% of which are singletons. The sample taken for sequencing was memory T cells sorted from blood. These receptor sequences come from a man aged 50 or older in good health.

This CDR3 reads CASGISTGNTEAFF. The CDR3 DNA reads as TGTGCCAGCGGAATATCGACAGGGAACACTGAAGCTTTCTTT. The chain recombines TRBV18 with TRBJ1-1; D may be TRBD1 (6 bases). V lost 8 bases, J lost 1 base, and 14 bases lay in between. This CDR3 is built from 14 residues. Germline-derived CDR1 and CDR2 are KGHSH and LQKENI.

This clonotype was counted between two and nine times. J is TRBJ1-5 and V is TRBV3-1; tentatively, D is TRBD1 (5 bases). V was trimmed by 5 bases and J by 1 base, leaving 12 bases between them. The CDR3 has 15 residues. Germline V gives CDR1 LGHDT, CDR2 YNNKEL (reference sequence). The CDR3 DNA is TGTGCCAGCAGCTCGGATGACAGAAGCAATCAGCCCCAGCATTTT. The encoded protein is CASSSDDRSNQPQHF.

The chain joins TRBV10-3 to TRBJ2-2; TRBD1 is a possible D gene (6 bases). CDR3 length: 15 amino acids. V was cut by 10 bases and J by 0 bases, with 15 bases left in between. Germline V gene sequence: CDR1 ENHRY, CDR2 SYGVKD. The CDR3 DNA reads TGTGCCACCCGGCCGAACAGGGCGAACACCGGGGAGCTGTTTTTT. This encodes CATRPNRANTGELFF.

Ten or more counts support this clonotype. This chain connects TRBV11-2 to TRBJ2-7; 9 nucleotides agree with TRBD2. The CDR3 length is 16 residues. Trimming took 1 base from V and 2 from J; bases not matched to a gene: 6. CDR1 and CDR2 (germline): SGHAT, FQNNGV. CDR3 protein: CASSLVGSGSTYEQYF. CDR3 coding DNA: TGTGCCAGCAGCTTAGTAGGTAGCGGGAGTACCTACGAGCAGTACTTC.

This clonotype has just a few counts. The chain uses TRBV11-2 and TRBJ2-2; D is perhaps TRBD2 (6 bases). With 5 bases removed from V and 0 bases from J, the gap between germline ends came to 19 bases. Per the germline V gene, CDR1 is SGHAT and CDR2 is FQNNGV. The length of the CDR3 is 18 residues. CDR3 loop: CASSPKSWDSANTGELFF. DNA for the CDR3: TGTGCCAGCAGCCCCAAATCGTGGGACTCCGCGAACACCGGGGAGCTGTTTTTT.

The chain joins TRBV11-2 to TRBJ2-2; D gene unclear. The CDR3 length is 14 residues. V shed 5 bases and J shed 7 bases, with 14 bases lying between them. CDR1 and CDR2 (germline): SGHAT, FQNNGV. CDR3: CASSPEVDGGELFF. The CDR3 DNA is TGTGCCAGCAGCCCCGAGGTAGACGGCGGGGAGCTGTTTTTT.

The gene calls are TRBV20-1 and TRBJ2-7; TRBD1 agrees at 7 bases. CDR3 length: 14 residues. The V gene end was trimmed by 5 bases and the J gene end by 2 bases; junction bases not matched to a gene: 9. The germline gives CDR1 DFQATT, CDR2 SNEGSKA (reference sequence). Here the CDR3 reads CSAYNPGQPYEQYF. In DNA, the CDR3 is TGCAGTGCTTATAATCCGGGACAGCCCTACGAGCAGTACTTC.

This clonotype turned up a few times. CDR3 amino acids: CSVPNSGLGYGYTF. The CDR3 region has the DNA TGCAGCGTTCCAAACTCAGGGTTAGGGTATGGCTACACCTTC. The chain uses TRBV29-1 and TRBJ1-2; D perhaps matches TRBD1 (5 bases). The ends were cut back, 5 bases at V and 5 bases at J, with 18 bases in the middle. In germline, CDR1 is SQVTM, CDR2 ANQGSEA. The CDR3 contains 14 residues.

This clonotype was detected only a few times. This sequence joins TRBV6-1 and TRBJ2-5, with 7 bases fitting TRBD1. Germline loops: CDR1 MNHNS, CDR2 SASEGT. This CDR3 region has 15 residues. Germline trimming cut 10 bases from V and 4 bases from J; bases unmatched to any gene: 15. The chain's CDR3 is CATRSAGGPSETQYF. The CDR3 region has the DNA TGTGCCACCCGATCGGCAGGGGGTCCCTCAGAGACCCAGTACTTC.

V and J are TRBV7-2 and TRBJ1-3, with TRBD1 as a possible D gene (6 bases). Trimming removed 1 base at V and 0 bases at J, with 10 bases between. The CDR3 contains 16 residues. Germline loops: CDR1 SGHTA, CDR2 FQGNSA. The CDR3 region has the DNA TGTGCCAGCAGCTTAGTCACAGGGTCCTCTGGAAACACCATATATTTT. Translated: CASSLVTGSSGNTIYF.

The chain is built from TRBV7-2 and TRBJ2-7; TRBD1 agrees at 9 bases. Germline trimming cut 5 bases from V and 5 bases from J; bases unmatched to any gene: 4. Germline CDR1 SGHTA, CDR2 FQGNSA. The CDR3 sequence is 13 residues long. CDR3 nucleotides: TGTGCCAGCAGCGGACAGGGGCGGAACGAGCAGTACTTC. Amino acid sequence: CASSGQGRNEQYF.

This clonotype has only a few counts. The V call is TRBV7-9, the J call TRBJ2-2, with 7 bases that match TRBD1. In germline, CDR1 is SEHNR, CDR2 FQNEAQ (reference sequence). The CDR3 sequence is 13 residues long. Losses at the gene ends were 5 bases for V and 4 bases for J; bases not matched to a gene: 1. The CDR3 bases are TGTGCCAGCAGCGGGGACAGCACCGGGGAGCTGTTTTTT. This codes for CASSGDSTGELFF.

This clonotype came up many times. The rearrangement links TRBV5-6 to TRBJ2-7, with 9 bases aligning to TRBD1. V dropped 8 bases and J dropped 6; count of bases not matched to a gene: 9. Germline-derived CDR1 and CDR2 are SGHDT and YYEEEE. The CDR3 consists of 13 residues. This CDR3 reads CASTKQGAVEQYF. CDR3 nucleotides: TGTGCCAGTACCAAACAGGGGGCGGTCGAGCAGTACTTC. Together with reference TRBV5-6 and TRBJ2-7, the CDR3 gives the full variable domain: DAGVTQSPTHLIKTRGQQVTLRCSPKSGHDTVSWYQQALGQGPQFIFQYYEEEERQRGNFPDRFSGHQFPNYSSELNVNALLLGDSALYLCASTKQGAVEQYFGPGTRLTVT.

The rearrangement links TRBV6-1 to TRBJ2-1, with 11 bases matching TRBD2. The CDR3 loop spans 15 amino acids. Germline V CDR1 and CDR2: MNHNS, SASEGT. Unmatched junction bases numbered 5, after V lost 6 bases and J lost 4 bases. CDR3 nucleotide sequence: TGTGCCAGCAGCCGCGGGACTAGCGGATACAATGAGCAGTTCTTC. This encodes CASSRGTSGYNEQFF.

This clonotype has a handful of counts. The rearrangement uses TRBV6-5 and TRBJ2-7, with D unclear. V shed 4 bases and J shed 3 bases, with 4 bases lying between them. The CDR3 sequence is 11 residues long. From germline, CDR1 is MNHEY and CDR2 SVGAGI. The CDR3 DNA reads TGTGCCAGCAGTTGGAACTACGAGCAGTACTTC. It encodes CASSWNYEQYF.

The chain has TRBV19 and TRBJ2-1; 12 bases are shared with TRBD2. V was pared by 5 bases and J by 5 bases, with 7 bases of the junction left unmatched. This CDR3 is built from 16 residues. Looked up from germline, CDR1 is LNHDA and CDR2 is SQIVND (reference sequence). The chain's CDR3 is CASSHRLAGDHNEQFF. In DNA, the CDR3 is TGTGCCAGTAGTCACCGACTAGCGGGGGATCACAATGAGCAGTTCTTC.

In its sample, this clonotype was seen many times. The chain couples TRBV4-3 to TRBJ1-4; D not resolved. This CDR3 comprises 18 residues. Germline loops: CDR1 LGHNA, CDR2 YSLEER. Trimming cost V 0 bases and J 0 bases, with 14 bases left between them. The CDR3 DNA is TGCGCCAGCAGCCAAGATAGGCCGGCAGGCACAACTAATGAAAAACTGTTTTTT. It specifies CASSQDRPAGTTNEKLFF.

This clonotype was observed a few times. The V and J genes are TRBV29-1 and TRBJ2-7; the match to TRBD2 covers 8 bases. J lost 2 bases, V lost 4 bases, and 4 bases had no gene match. There are 13 residues in the CDR3. CDR1 is SQVTM, CDR2 ANQGSEA, per germline. CDR3 nucleotides: TGCAGCGTTGGCCGGCGGGGGGCCTACGAGCAGTACTTC. It yields the protein CSVGRRGAYEQYF.

Here the CDR3 reads CASSIRGDTEAFF. The CDR3 DNA reads as TGTGCCAGTAGTATAAGAGGTGACACTGAAGCTTTCTTT. This rearrangement joins TRBV19 to TRBJ1-1; the D is unclear. The germline V and J ends were trimmed by 2 bases and 3 bases, with 7 bases remaining between them. CDR3 length: 13 residues. CDR1 is LNHDA and CDR2 is SQIVND in the germline V gene (reference sequence).